These 12 T cell receptor beta chains came from one sample sequenced in a study of cytomegalovirus exposure and HLA in healthy donors. The PCR made use of 60 Vbeta and 13 Jbeta primers. Only in-frame clones appear in the TCRdb table, and some are missing; sequencing was by immunoSEQ multiplex PCR. The data hold roughly 140,000 clones, with about 80% observed a single time. Sequencing used PBMCs. The origin of the receptors is a woman aged 50 to 65 in good health and CMV-seropositive.

A single count supports this clone. V gene TRBV10-3 combines with J gene TRBJ1-1; 10 bases align to TRBD1. CDR1 ENHRY and CDR2 SYGVKD come from the germline V gene. V gave up 4 bases and J gave up 3 bases; unmatched junction bases: 11. The CDR3 extends over 17 amino acids. For the CDR3, the DNA is TGTGCCATCAGTGGGGACCCCGTCGGACAGGGGGACACTGAAGCTTTCTTT. Its protein is CAISGDPVGQGDTEAFF.

The chain has TRBV27 and TRBJ2-6; D is undetermined. The CDR3 sequence is 19 residues long. The V end lost 0 bases, the J end lost 0 bases, and 15 bases lay between the germline ends. The germline V gene encodes CDR1 MNHEY and CDR2 SMNVEV (reference sequence). This CDR3 is CASSLSLQDYNSGANVLTF. The DNA of the CDR3 is TGTGCCAGCAGTTTATCGCTCCAGGATTACAACTCTGGGGCCAACGTCCTGACTTTC.

The J gene is TRBJ2-5, the V gene TRBV10-3; 8 bases agree with TRBD1. This CDR3 is 15 amino acids long. The trim removed 2 bases at V and 5 bases at J, leaving 7 bases unmatched. Looked up from germline, CDR1 is ENHRY and CDR2 is SYGVKD. The DNA for the CDR3 is TGTGCCATCAGTGAGGGACAGGGAATAGGGGAGACCCAGTACTTC. Its translation is CAISEGQGIGETQYF.

This chain joins TRBV27 and TRBJ2-7, with D possibly matching TRBD1 (6 bases). This CDR3 has 15 residues. The V gene's germline CDR1 is MNHEY and CDR2 SMNVEV (reference sequence). Trimming left V 5 bases short and J 1 base short, with 15 bases between. The CDR3 reads CASSPYRDTSYEQYF. CDR3 DNA sequence: TGTGCCAGCAGTCCCTACCGGGACACATCCTACGAGCAGTACTTC.

The V and J genes are TRBV27 and TRBJ2-1; weak D call: TRBD2 (6 bases). CDR3 length: 11 amino acids. Trimming cost V 4 bases and J 8 bases, with 6 bases left between them. Looked up from germline, CDR1 is MNHEY and CDR2 is SMNVEV (reference sequence). CDR3 residues: CASSWRDEQFF. The CDR3 DNA follows: TGTGCCAGCAGTTGGAGGGATGAGCAGTTCTTC.

The chain combines TRBV18 with TRBJ2-7; 10 positions match TRBD1. V lost 4 bases to trimming and J lost 0 bases; unmatched junction nucleotides: 6. The germline gives CDR1 KGHSH, CDR2 LQKENI. This CDR3 is built from 16 residues. The CDR3 protein is CASSQRQGASSYEQYF. CDR3 nucleotide sequence: TGTGCCAGCTCACAAAGACAGGGGGCAAGCTCCTACGAGCAGTACTTC.

This sequence joins TRBV7-9 and TRBJ2-5; D perhaps matches TRBD2 (6 bases). The V end was cut by 4 bases, the J end by 5 bases, with 14 bases between. This CDR3 spans 14 amino acids. Germline CDR1 is SEHNR and CDR2 is FQNEAQ (reference sequence). The CDR3 reads CASSSPFGGETQYF. As DNA, the CDR3 is TGTGCCAGCAGCTCCCCCTTTGGGGGGGAGACCCAGTACTTC.

The V gene is TRBV10-2, the J gene TRBJ2-3; D might be TRBD1 (5 bases). V lost 3 bases and J 6 bases, leaving 16 bases between the germline ends. The germline V gene encodes CDR1 WSHSY and CDR2 SAAADI. CDR3 length: 15 amino acids. The CDR3 DNA reads TGCGCCAGCAGTGAAGAAAGGGGCCTCGCGGATACGCAGTATTTT. It encodes CASSEERGLADTQYF.

The chain joins TRBV19 to TRBJ2-2; TRBD2 matches 9 bases. Germline CDR1 and CDR2: LNHDA and SQIVND (reference sequence). Trimming cost V 3 bases and J 7 bases; bases outside gene matches: 9. The CDR3 spans 16 residues. CDR3 amino acids: CASSIWAGGPVGELFF. The DNA for the CDR3 is TGTGCCAGTAGTATTTGGGCGGGGGGGCCGGTCGGGGAGCTGTTTTTT.

The chain combines TRBV5-1 with TRBJ2-1, with 8 bases lining up with TRBD2. Per the germline V gene, CDR1 is SGHRS and CDR2 is YFSETQ. V shed 4 bases, J shed 2 bases, and the junction held 5 bases outside the gene matches. The CDR3 contains 15 residues. The CDR3 coding sequence is TGCGCCAGCAGCCCGGGACTAGAGACCTACAATGAGCAGTTCTTC. This gives the protein CASSPGLETYNEQFF.

The rearrangement links TRBV7-2 to TRBJ1-5; 8 positions match TRBD1. Per the germline V gene, CDR1 is SGHTA and CDR2 is FQGNSA. The CDR3 spans 15 residues. The J segment lost 5 bases and the V segment lost 5 bases, leaving 8 bases of the junction unmatched. The CDR3 DNA sequence: TGTGCCAGCAGCCTAACGACAGGGGTTTATCAGCCCCAGCATTTT. Translation gives CASSLTTGVYQPQHF.

V is TRBV6-5 and J is TRBJ2-1; D perhaps matches TRBD2 (5 bases). Per germline, CDR1 MNHEY and CDR2 SVGAGI. The CDR3 has 13 residues. V lost 5 bases, J lost 2 bases, and 7 bases lay in between. CDR3 sequence: CASSPGAYNEQFF. Written as DNA, the CDR3 is TGTGCCAGCAGTCCCGGGGCCTACAATGAGCAGTTCTTC.